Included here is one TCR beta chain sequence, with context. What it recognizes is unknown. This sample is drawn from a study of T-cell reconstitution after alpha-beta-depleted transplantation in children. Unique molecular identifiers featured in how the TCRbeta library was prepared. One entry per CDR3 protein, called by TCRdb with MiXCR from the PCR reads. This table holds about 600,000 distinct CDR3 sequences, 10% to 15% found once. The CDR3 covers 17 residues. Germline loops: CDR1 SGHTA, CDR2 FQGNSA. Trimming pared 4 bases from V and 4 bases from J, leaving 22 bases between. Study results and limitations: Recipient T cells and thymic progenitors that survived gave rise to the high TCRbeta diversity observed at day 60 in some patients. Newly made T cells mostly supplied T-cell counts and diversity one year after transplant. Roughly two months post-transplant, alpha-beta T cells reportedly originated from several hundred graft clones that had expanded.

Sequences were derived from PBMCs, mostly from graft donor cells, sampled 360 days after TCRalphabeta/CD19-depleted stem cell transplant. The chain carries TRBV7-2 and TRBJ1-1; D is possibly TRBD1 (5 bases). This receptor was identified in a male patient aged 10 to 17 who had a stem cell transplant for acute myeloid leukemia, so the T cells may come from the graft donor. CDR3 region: CASSSLDSPSWGTEAFF. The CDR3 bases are TGTGCCAGCAGCTCCCTAGACAGTCCCTCGTGGGGCACTGAAGCTTTCTTT.